These 5 T cell receptor beta chains were sequenced from one sample in a study of siplizumab effects on memory and regulatory T cells. Sequencing was performed with immunoSEQ multiplex PCR; in TCRdb, only in-frame clones are kept and a portion is missing. The sample lists about 110,000 clones, approximately 90% occurring once. Sequencing input: Tregs sorted from blood. These receptors originate from a human donor in good health.

This rearrangement joins TRBV5-1 to TRBJ2-2, with a possible D match to TRBD1 (6 bases). CDR3 length: 18 amino acids. CDR1 SGHRS and CDR2 YFSETQ come from the germline V gene. With 4 bases removed from V and 5 bases from J, the gap between germline ends came to 24 bases. Here the CDR3 DNA reads TGCGCCAGCAGCCGAGGACAATTAATCATAACAGGGACCGGGGAGCTGTTTTTT. As protein: CASSRGQLIITGTGELFF.

The chain carries TRBV29-1 and TRBJ1-1, with D hard to call. Trimming removed 1 base at V and 1 base at J, with 10 bases between. The germline V gene has CDR1 SQVTM and CDR2 ANQGSEA. The CDR3 sequence is 14 residues long. For the CDR3, the DNA is TGCAGCGTTGAAGCGGCGATAAAGAACACTGAAGCTTTCTTT. Protein product: CSVEAAIKNTEAFF.

The chain joins TRBV19 to TRBJ1-5; TRBD1 matches at 7 bases. J gave up 1 base and V 6 bases, and 6 bases lay outside the gene matches. Per the germline V gene, CDR1 is LNHDA and CDR2 is SQIVND (reference sequence). This CDR3 region has 15 residues. Here the CDR3 reads CASRRQGESNQPQHF. Written as DNA, the CDR3 is TGTGCCAGTAGAAGACAGGGAGAAAGCAATCAGCCCCAGCATTTT. The whole variable domain, remainder taken from reference TRBV19 and TRBJ1-5, is DGGITQSPKYLFRKEGQNVTLSCEQNLNHDAMYWYRQDPGQGLRLIYYSQIVNDFQKGDIAEGYSVSREKKESFPLTVTSAQKNPTAFYLCASRRQGESNQPQHFGDGTRLSIL.

The rearrangement uses TRBV5-4 and TRBJ1-2, with D unclear. This CDR3 spans 13 amino acids. V lost 4 bases, J lost 7 bases, and 14 bases lay in between. From germline, CDR1 is SGHNT and CDR2 YYREEE (reference sequence). The CDR3 nucleotides are TGTGCCAGCAGCCTGAAGCTTATAGGTGGCTACACCTTC. Residues: CASSLKLIGGYTF.

This chain links TRBV6-1 with TRBJ2-1, with 7 bases that match TRBD1. The CDR3 length is 14 residues. The V gene's germline CDR1 is MNHNS and CDR2 SASEGT. J was trimmed by 10 bases and V by 9 bases; bases with no gene match: 15. The CDR3 reads CASSRQGPSGEQFF. In nucleotides, the CDR3 is TGTGCCAGTTCTCGACAGGGCCCCTCAGGAGAGCAGTTCTTC.